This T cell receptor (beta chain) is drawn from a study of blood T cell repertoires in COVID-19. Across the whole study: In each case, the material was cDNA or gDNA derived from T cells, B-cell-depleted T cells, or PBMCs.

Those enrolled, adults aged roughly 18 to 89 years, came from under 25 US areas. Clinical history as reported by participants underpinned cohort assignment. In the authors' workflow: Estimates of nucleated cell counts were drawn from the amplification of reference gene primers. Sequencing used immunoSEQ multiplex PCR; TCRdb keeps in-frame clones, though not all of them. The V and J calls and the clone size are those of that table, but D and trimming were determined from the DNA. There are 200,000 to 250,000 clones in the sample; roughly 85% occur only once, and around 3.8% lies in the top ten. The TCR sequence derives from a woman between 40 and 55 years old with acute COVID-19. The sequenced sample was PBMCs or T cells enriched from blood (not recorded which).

The CDR3 spells CAWRALVGRYSPLHF. The CDR3 nucleotides are TGTGCCTGGAGGGCTCTTGTTGGGAGATATTCACCCCTCCACTTT. This rearrangement joins TRBV30 to TRBJ1-6; D gene ambiguous. CDR3 length: 15 residues. The germline CDR1 and CDR2 sequences are GTSNPN and SVGIG (reference sequence). V was pared by 3 bases and J by 8 bases, with 17 bases between.